Below are 32 T cell receptor beta chains sequenced from a single sample in a study of blood T cell repertoires in COVID-19. Sequencing used immunoSEQ multiplex PCR; TCRdb keeps in-frame clones, though not all of them. The sample shows about 110,000 clones, approximately 80% of them seen only once. Sequencing used peripheral blood. The source is a woman aged 55-70 years with acute or convalescent COVID-19.

The V gene is TRBV4-1, the J gene TRBJ2-3, with 10 nucleotides matching TRBD2. V was clipped by 1 base and J by 4 bases; unmatched bases: 2. This CDR3 is 15 amino acids long. The germline V gene has CDR1 MGHRA and CDR2 YSYEKL. The CDR3 nucleotides read TGCGCCAGCAGCCAAGCTAGCGGGGGCGCAGATACGCAGTATTTT. Translated, it gives CASSQASGGADTQYF.

The chain employs TRBV7-8 and TRBJ1-2; perhaps TRBD1 as D (6 bases). The ends were cut back, 0 bases at V and 4 bases at J, with 15 bases in the middle. The CDR3 spans 16 residues. Germline values: CDR1 SGHVS, CDR2 FQNEAQ. CDR3 in DNA: TGTGCCAGCAGCTTAGCGGAGGGGGGGCTGCGCTATGGCTACACCTTC. Translated: CASSLAEGGLRYGYTF.

The V gene is TRBV27, the J gene TRBJ2-1; D is unresolved. Germline values: CDR1 MNHEY, CDR2 SMNVEV (reference sequence). Trimming took off 7 bases at V and 2 bases at J, with 12 bases between the two ends. The CDR3 is made up of 14 amino acids. CDR3 coding DNA: TGTGCCAGCACCAAATCTACGACCTACAATGAGCAGTTCTTC. It encodes CASTKSTTYNEQFF.

The J gene is TRBJ1-6, the V gene TRBV5-1; TRBD1 is a possible D gene (5 bases). Germline V lookup: CDR1 SGHRS, CDR2 YFSETQ. Trimming cost V 5 bases and J 1 base, with 16 bases left between them. CDR3 size: 17 residues. CDR3 sequence reads: CASRPGGLRSYNSPLHF. The CDR3 nucleotides are TGCGCCAGCAGACCCGGGGGTCTAAGATCCTATAATTCACCCCTCCACTTT.

The chain uses TRBV4-1 and TRBJ1-4, with TRBD1 as a possible D gene (5 bases). Germline V gene sequence: CDR1 MGHRA, CDR2 YSYEKL. V lost 4 bases and J lost 5, with 8 bases in between. The CDR3 contains 13 residues. CDR3 DNA sequence: TGCGCCAGCAGCCGGGGCCTAAATGAAAAACTGTTTTTT. Translating gives CASSRGLNEKLFF.

The genes are TRBV6-1 and TRBJ2-1; 7 bases map to TRBD2. CDR3 size: 18 residues. J lost 1 base, V lost 2 bases, and 11 bases had no gene match. Germline CDR1 MNHNS, CDR2 SASEGT. As DNA, the CDR3 is TGTGCCAGCAGTGAACGTACAGGAGCTAGCGGTTCCTACAATGAGCAGTTCTTC. Its protein product is CASSERTGASGSYNEQFF.

This clone was seen a few times. The rearrangement joins TRBV27 to TRBJ2-7; D might be TRBD1 (5 bases). CDR3 length equals 13 residues. Germline lookup yields CDR1 MNHEY and CDR2 SMNVEV (reference sequence). The germline V and J ends were trimmed by 3 bases and 4 bases, with 10 bases remaining between them. This CDR3 is CASSLLQGYEQYF. CDR3 bases: TGTGCCAGCAGTTTGCTTCAGGGATACGAGCAGTACTTC.

The chain has TRBV9 and TRBJ1-2; D not resolved. V dropped 3 bases and J dropped 6 bases, with 6 bases sitting between them. The CDR3 runs 11 residues. Germline V gene lookup returns CDR1 SGDLS and CDR2 YYNGEE. This chain's CDR3 is CASSGRNGYTF. The CDR3 coding sequence is TGTGCCAGCAGCGGCAGGAATGGCTACACCTTC.

The CDR3 region is CASSAGLADYEQYF. Here the CDR3 DNA reads TGTGCCAGCTCAGCGGGACTAGCAGATTACGAGCAGTACTTC. The chain joins TRBV18 to TRBJ2-7; 9 bases are a match to TRBD2. Germline-derived CDR1 and CDR2 are KGHSH and LQKENI. This CDR3 is 14 amino acids long. V gave up 5 bases and J gave up 4 bases; unmatched junction bases: 6.

V and J are TRBV5-6 and TRBJ1-3, with a weak D call TRBD1 (5 bases). Germline V gene sequence: CDR1 SGHDT, CDR2 YYEEEE. The CDR3 totals 17 residues. The V end was cut by 4 bases, the J end by 8 bases, with 25 bases between. CDR3 bases: TGTGCCAGCAGCAACACCAAACGCTATAGACAGTTGGACACCATATATTTT. Its protein product is CASSNTKRYRQLDTIYF.

This clone was counted between two and nine times. The same CDR3 can be traced to other DNA sequences in this sample. V and J are TRBV29-1 and TRBJ2-2, with TRBD1 as a possible D gene (6 bases). The germline CDR1 and CDR2 sequences are SQVTM and ANQGSEA. This CDR3 has 12 amino acids. Trimming shortened V by 3 bases and J by 5 bases, and 7 bases separated the two germline ends. CDR3 region: CSVDRGTGELFF. The CDR3 DNA is TGCAGCGTTGACAGGGGTACCGGGGAGCTGTTTTTT.

The CDR3 region is CASSQVSVYSEAFF. The CDR3 DNA follows: TGTGCCAGCAGCCAAGTATCGGTTTATAGTGAAGCTTTCTTT. The chain has TRBV14 and TRBJ1-1; no clear D. Looked up from germline, CDR1 is SGHDN and CDR2 is FVKESK. The CDR3 sequence is 14 residues long. V lost 1 base and J lost 7, with 13 bases in between.

The chain links TRBV4-2 to TRBJ2-3, with 13 bases identical to TRBD2. This CDR3 comprises 15 residues. The ends lost 1 base at V and 6 bases at J; junction bases unmatched: 1. Germline CDR1 and CDR2: LGHNA and YNFKEQ. The CDR3 reads CASSQVLAGGDTQYF. CDR3 coding DNA: TGTGCCAGCAGCCAAGTACTAGCGGGGGGGGATACGCAGTATTTT.

CDR3 loop: CSVETDRLNGYTF. In nucleotides, the CDR3 is TGCAGCGTTGAAACCGACAGATTAAATGGCTACACCTTC. This sequence joins TRBV29-1 and TRBJ1-2, with a tentative D call TRBD1 (5 bases). V was trimmed by 2 bases and J by 6 bases, leaving 13 bases between them. This CDR3 has 13 amino acids. Germline CDR1 and CDR2: SQVTM and ANQGSEA.

Comments on this clone: This sample includes further DNA sequences coding for the same CDR3. The gene calls are TRBV5-1 and TRBJ2-7; tentatively, D is TRBD1 (5 bases). Trimming cost V 4 bases and J 6 bases, with 11 bases left between them. The CDR3 is 12 residues long. From germline, CDR1 is SGHRS and CDR2 YFSETQ. The CDR3 sequence: CASSLQGAEQYF. As DNA, the CDR3 is TGCGCCAGCAGCCTGCAGGGCGCCGAGCAGTACTTC.

The rearrangement links TRBV5-1 to TRBJ2-7; 10 bases align to TRBD1. This CDR3 comprises 15 residues. The junction had 5 bases not matched to a gene; V was cut back by 4 bases and J by 1 base. CDR1 is SGHRS, CDR2 YFSETQ, per germline. As DNA, the CDR3 is TGCGCCAGCAGCCTAGGGACAGGGGAATCCTACGAGCAGTACTTC. As protein: CASSLGTGESYEQYF.

CDR3 nucleotides: TGTGCCAGCAGCGTTGACCCGGAGATGGGTACCGGGGAGCTGTTTTTT. It specifies CASSVDPEMGTGELFF. The gene calls are TRBV7-9 and TRBJ2-2; D not resolved. The CDR3 is 16 residues long. V gave up 5 bases and J gave up 5 bases, with 18 bases separating them. The germline CDR1 and CDR2 sequences are SEHNR and FQNEAQ (reference sequence).

This clone was detected once. CDR3 in amino acids: CASSPQTGDSPLHF. The CDR3 coding sequence is TGTGCCAGCAGCCCACAGACGGGAGATTCACCCCTCCACTTT. The chain recombines TRBV5-5 with TRBJ1-6, with no clear D. CDR3 size: 14 residues. The V gene's germline CDR1 is SGHKS and CDR2 YYEKEE (reference sequence). V was shortened by 4 bases and J by 8 bases, with 13 bases between the two germline ends.

The table lists this clone with a few counts. V is TRBV7-9 and J is TRBJ2-1; possible D gene TRBD2, 5 bases. CDR1 is SEHNR, CDR2 FQNEAQ, per germline (reference sequence). Trimming cost V 5 bases and J 10 bases, with 15 bases left between them. There are 13 residues in the CDR3. The CDR3 region is CASSPGSVGEQFF. The CDR3 DNA reads as TGTGCCAGCAGCCCCGGTAGCGTAGGGGAGCAGTTCTTC.

The V and J genes are TRBV3-1 (or the pseudogene TRBV3-2) and TRBJ1-1; possible D gene TRBD1, 6 bases. Germline V lookup: CDR1 LGHDT, CDR2 YNNKEL (reference sequence). The V and J ends lost 6 bases and 8 bases respectively, with 25 bases between them. The CDR3 runs 16 residues. CDR3 coding DNA: TGTGCCAGCAGTCCTACGAGAGAACGCGACAGGAAGGAAGCTTTCTTT. Translated, it gives CASSPTRERDRKEAFF.

Only one count was recorded for this clone. The V gene is TRBV20-1, the J gene TRBJ2-1, with 10 bases aligning to TRBD2. V was pared by 3 bases and J by 7 bases, with 15 bases of the junction left unmatched. This CDR3 comprises 17 residues. The germline gives CDR1 DFQATT, CDR2 SNEGSKA (reference sequence). This CDR3 is CSASLPLAGVRLNEQFF. As DNA, the CDR3 is TGCAGTGCTAGTCTCCCCCTAGCGGGAGTTAGGTTAAATGAGCAGTTCTTC.

This clone was observed a handful of times. The genes are TRBV9 and TRBJ1-2; 8 bases match TRBD1. This CDR3 region has 20 residues. Germline loops: CDR1 SGDLS, CDR2 YYNGEE. V shed 0 bases and J 1 base; nucleotides not matched to a gene: 17. The CDR3 DNA reads as TGTGCCAGCAGCGTAGCACACCTTGGTCAGGGGGCAGGGGATAACTATGGCTACACCTTC. Its translation: CASSVAHLGQGAGDNYGYTF.

The J gene is TRBJ1-5, the V gene TRBV12-5, with 7 bases fitting TRBD1. This CDR3 region has 13 residues. The germline V gene has CDR1 LGHNT and CDR2 FRNRAP. V shed 6 bases, J shed 7 bases, and the junction held 6 bases outside the gene matches. The CDR3 reads CASGRDSGQPQHF. The CDR3 DNA reads as TGTGCTAGTGGAAGGGACAGCGGACAGCCCCAGCATTTT.

This chain links TRBV28 with TRBJ1-2, with 7 bases matching TRBD1. V was clipped by 6 bases and J by 8 bases; unmatched bases: 3. The CDR3 spans 11 residues. Germline CDR1 is MDHEN and CDR2 is SYDVKM. The CDR3 reads CASRHRGGYTF. The CDR3 nucleotides read TGTGCCAGCAGACACAGGGGCGGCTACACCTTC.

The V call is TRBV5-6, the J call TRBJ1-6; 11 bases map to TRBD1. The germline V gene encodes CDR1 SGHDT and CDR2 YYEEEE. The CDR3 extends over 16 amino acids. V trimming: 3 bases; J trimming: 6 bases; junction bases outside the gene matches: 5. The CDR3 DNA follows: TGTGCCAGCAGCTGGGGGACAGGGGGTGGTAATTCACCCCTCCACTTT. Translating gives CASSWGTGGGNSPLHF.

The chain couples TRBV9 to TRBJ1-1; 10 nucleotides align to TRBD1. The germline CDR1 and CDR2 sequences are SGDLS and YYNGEE. V shed 4 bases, J shed 4 bases, and the junction held 13 bases outside the gene matches. The CDR3 runs 17 residues. The CDR3 region has the DNA TGTGCCAGCAGCCCGCGAGGGACAGGGGCGGGAGGCACTGAAGCTTTCTTT. This gives the protein CASSPRGTGAGGTEAFF. The full variable domain, completed using reference TRBV9 and TRBJ1-1, is DSGVTQTPKHLITATGQRVTLRCSPRSGDLSVYWYQQSLDQGLQFLIQYYNGEERAKGNILERFSAQQFPDLHSELNLSSLELGDSALYFCASSPRGTGAGGTEAFFGQGTRLTVV.

The V call is TRBV7-9, the J call TRBJ1-5; D may be TRBD1 (6 bases). The length of the CDR3 is 15 residues. The V end was cut by 7 bases, the J end by 2 bases, with 15 bases between. The germline CDR1 and CDR2 sequences are SEHNR and FQNEAQ (reference sequence). Here the CDR3 reads CASTQAGVGNQPQHF. The CDR3 DNA follows: TGTGCCAGCACCCAGGCAGGGGTAGGCAATCAGCCCCAGCATTTT.

The chain is built from TRBV2 and TRBJ1-1, with a possible D match to TRBD1 (6 bases). In germline, CDR1 is SNHLY, CDR2 FYNNEI. This CDR3 is 14 amino acids long. The V gene lost 7 bases and the J gene lost 0 bases, with 12 bases spanning the gap. The CDR3 sequence is CASNPDSMNTEAFF. The DNA of the CDR3 is TGTGCCAGCAATCCGGACAGCATGAACACTGAAGCTTTCTTT.

The chain combines TRBV19 with TRBJ1-5; possible D gene TRBD1, 5 bases. V dropped 3 bases and J dropped 6 bases, with 15 bases sitting between them. The germline V gene encodes CDR1 LNHDA and CDR2 SQIVND (reference sequence). This CDR3 has 15 amino acids. The CDR3 sequence: CASSMLQGKGQPQHF. CDR3 sequence (DNA): TGTGCCAGTAGTATGTTGCAGGGCAAGGGTCAGCCCCAGCATTTT.

Remarks on this clone: Distinct nucleotide sequences in the sample also encode this CDR3. V usage is TRBV30 and J usage is TRBJ1-2, with D perhaps matching TRBD1 (6 bases). CDR3 size: 15 residues. CDR1 is GTSNPN and CDR2 is SVGIG in the germline V gene (reference sequence). DNA for the CDR3: TGTGCGGGGGCCCTCGGCCGGGGCGATTCGTATGGCTACACCTTC. It codes for CAGALGRGDSYGYTF. Full variable domain (missing parts from reference TRBV30 and TRBJ1-2): SQTIHQWPATLVQPVGSPLSLECTVEGTSNPNLYWYRQAAGRGLQLLFYSVGIGQISSEVPQNLSASRPQDRQFILSSKKLLLSDSGFYLCAGALGRGDSYGYTFGSGTRLTVV.

The chain combines TRBV28 with TRBJ2-7; 7 nucleotides match TRBD2. CDR1 is MDHEN and CDR2 is SYDVKM in the germline V gene. There are 13 residues in the CDR3. V was clipped by 11 bases and J by 3 bases; unmatched bases: 10. The CDR3 sequence: CASVSGGSYEQYF. Here the CDR3 DNA reads TGTGCCTCCGTTTCGGGCGGGAGCTACGAGCAGTACTTC.

The rearrangement links TRBV19 to TRBJ2-1; 7 nucleotides line up with TRBD1. The CDR3 length is 14 residues. Germline lookup yields CDR1 LNHDA and CDR2 SQIVND (reference sequence). With V trimmed by 5 bases and J by 1 base, 2 bases remained unmatched. CDR3 bases: TGTGCCAGTAGTGACAGGGAATCCTACAATGAGCAGTTCTTC. Translation: CASSDRESYNEQFF.